Listed here are 2 T cell receptor beta chains from one sample, sequenced in a study of blood T cell repertoires in COVID-19. Produced via immunoSEQ multiplex PCR; TCRdb's table is partial and in-frame only. The table has 300,000 to 500,000 clones, more than 75% seen once; the top ten hold over 0.9%. Source material: PBMCs or T cells enriched from blood (not recorded which). Receptor source: a woman aged 30 to 39 with acute COVID-19.

The chain is built from TRBV5-6 and TRBJ1-1; TRBD1 might be the D (5 bases). The length of the CDR3 is 14 residues. Germline-derived CDR1 and CDR2 are SGHDT and YYEEEE. Trimming shortened V by 4 bases and J by 3 bases, and 13 bases separated the two germline ends. The CDR3 DNA is TGTGCCAGCAGCCCCCCCAGGGTTCACACTGAAGCTTTCTTT. This codes for CASSPPRVHTEAFF.

The chain joins TRBV7-3 to TRBJ1-6; D gene unclear. Trimming cost V 1 base and J 6 bases, with 10 bases left between them. In germline, CDR1 is SGHTA, CDR2 FQGTGA. The CDR3 length is 15 residues. Here the CDR3 reads CASSLIHSPNSPLHF. CDR3 DNA sequence: TGTGCCAGCAGCTTAATCCACAGTCCTAATTCACCCCTCCACTTT. The complete variable domain, with remaining parts taken from reference TRBV7-3 and TRBJ1-6, reads GAGVSQTPSNKVTEKGKYVELRCDPISGHTALYWYRQSLGQGPEFLIYFQGTGAADDSGLPNDRFFAVRPEGSVSTLKIQRTERGDSAVYLCASSLIHSPNSPLHFGNGTRLTVT.